This TCR beta chain came from a study of vaccination effects on CD4 cells after COVID-19. Trimming removed 9 bases from V and 6 bases from J; junction bases left unmatched: 9. The CDR3 is made up of 13 amino acids. Germline values: CDR1 LNHDA, CDR2 SQIVND (reference sequence). As regards this clone: The antigen is not known.

The table came from immunoSEQ multiplex PCR; TCRdb's copy has only in-frame clones and leaves some out. The repertoire consists of tens of thousands of clones, with less than 85% occurring once and the leading ten covering 7% to 9.5%. Ahead of sequencing, the ViraFEST assay grew antigen-specific CD4+ T cells using viral peptide pools. Subsequent to approximately 9 days of culture, CD4+ T cells were isolated. All study participants received two doses of BNT162b2 or mRNA-1273 vaccine. The TCR sequence derives from a human donor who received a COVID-19 vaccine. V and J are TRBV19 and TRBJ2-7; TRBD2 agrees at 9 bases. The sequenced sample was CD4+ T cells from PBMCs cultured with SARS-CoV-2 spike peptides, obtained after COVID-19 vaccination. The CDR3 nucleotides read TGTGCCAGCCGAATAGCGGGAGCACTCGAGCAGTACTTC. Encoded protein: CASRIAGALEQYF.